This T cell receptor beta chain was profiled in a study of early T cells in non-severe SARS-CoV-2 infection. General study results and limits: Matching against VDJdb likely underestimated virus-specific expansions, favoring anti-spike CD8.

This clonotype was picked up many times. What it recognizes is unknown. With 0 bases clipped from V and 2 bases from J, the junction kept 5 bases outside the gene matches. The V gene's germline CDR1 is SQVTM and CDR2 ANQGSEA. CDR3 size: 15 residues. One entry per CDR3 protein results from TCRdb running MiXCR on the 5' RACE reads. This table holds tens of thousands of distinct CDR3 sequences, 7% to 9.5% found once. The specimen comprised whole blood, sampled at baseline. The sequence came from an adult who was a healthcare worker with PCR-confirmed SARS-CoV-2 infection or an uninfected control (not recorded which). J is TRBJ2-3 and V is TRBV29-1; TRBD2 matches at 7 bases. The CDR3 DNA is TGCAGCGTTGAAGAGAAGCGGGGTAACACAGATACGCAGTATTTT. Protein: CSVEEKRGNTDTQYF.